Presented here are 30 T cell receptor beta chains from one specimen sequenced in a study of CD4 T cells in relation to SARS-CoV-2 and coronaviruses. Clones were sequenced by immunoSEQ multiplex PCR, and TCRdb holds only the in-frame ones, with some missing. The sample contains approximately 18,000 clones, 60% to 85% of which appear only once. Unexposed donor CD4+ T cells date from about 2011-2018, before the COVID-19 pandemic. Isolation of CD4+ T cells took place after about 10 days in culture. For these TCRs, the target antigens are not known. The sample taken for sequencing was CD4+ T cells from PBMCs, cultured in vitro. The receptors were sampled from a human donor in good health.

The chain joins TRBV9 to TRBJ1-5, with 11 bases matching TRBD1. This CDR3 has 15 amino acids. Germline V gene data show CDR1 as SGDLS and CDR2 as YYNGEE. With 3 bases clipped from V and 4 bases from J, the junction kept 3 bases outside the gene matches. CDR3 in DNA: TGTGCCAGCAGCGGGGGACAGGGGGAAAATCAGCCCCAGCATTTT. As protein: CASSGGQGENQPQHF.

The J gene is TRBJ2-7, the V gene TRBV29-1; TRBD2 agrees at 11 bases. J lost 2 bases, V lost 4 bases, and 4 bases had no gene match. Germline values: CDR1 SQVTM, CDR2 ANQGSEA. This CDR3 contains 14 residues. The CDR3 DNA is TGCAGCGTTGCTCGACTAGCGGGACCCTACGAGCAGTACTTC. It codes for CSVARLAGPYEQYF.

This CDR3 reads CASSWRETQYF. In nucleotides, the CDR3 is TGTGCCAGCAGTTGGAGAGAGACCCAGTACTTC. The chain couples TRBV12-3 or TRBV12-4 to TRBJ2-5, with D uncertain. The CDR3 spans 11 residues. V lost 4 bases and J lost 4, with 4 bases in between.

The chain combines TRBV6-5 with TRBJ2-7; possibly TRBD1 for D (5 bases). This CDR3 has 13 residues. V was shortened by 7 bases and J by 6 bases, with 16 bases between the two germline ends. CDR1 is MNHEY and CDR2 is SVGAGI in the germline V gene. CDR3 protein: CASNPTLTAEQYF. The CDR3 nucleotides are TGTGCCAGCAATCCCACCCTGACAGCCGAGCAGTACTTC.

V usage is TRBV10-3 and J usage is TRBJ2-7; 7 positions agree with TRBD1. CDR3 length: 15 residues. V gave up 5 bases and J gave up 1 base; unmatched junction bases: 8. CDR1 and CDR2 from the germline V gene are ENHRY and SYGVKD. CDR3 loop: CAISRPGTDSYEQYF. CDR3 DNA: TGTGCCATCAGTCGCCCCGGGACAGATTCCTACGAGCAGTACTTC.

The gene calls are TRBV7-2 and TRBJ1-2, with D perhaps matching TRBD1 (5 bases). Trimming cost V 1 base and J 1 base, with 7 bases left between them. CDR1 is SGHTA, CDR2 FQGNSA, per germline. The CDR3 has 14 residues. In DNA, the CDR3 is TGTGCCAGCAGCTTAGGGGGGGATAACTATGGCTACACCTTC. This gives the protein CASSLGGDNYGYTF. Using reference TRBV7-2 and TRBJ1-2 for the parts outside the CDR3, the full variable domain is GAGVSQSPSNKVTEKGKDVELRCDPISGHTALYWYRQSLGQGLEFLIYFQGNSAPDKSGLPSDRFSAERTGGSVSTLTIQRTQQEDSAVYLCASSLGGDNYGYTFGSGTRLTVV.

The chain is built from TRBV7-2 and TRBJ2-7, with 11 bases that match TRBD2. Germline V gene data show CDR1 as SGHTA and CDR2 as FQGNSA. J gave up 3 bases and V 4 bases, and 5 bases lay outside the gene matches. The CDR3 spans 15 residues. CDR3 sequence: CASSSSGTSGYEQYF. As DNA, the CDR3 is TGTGCCAGCAGCTCGTCCGGGACTAGCGGCTACGAGCAGTACTTC. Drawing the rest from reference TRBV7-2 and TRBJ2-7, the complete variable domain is GAGVSQSPSNKVTEKGKDVELRCDPISGHTALYWYRQSLGQGLEFLIYFQGNSAPDKSGLPSDRFSAERTGGSVSTLTIQRTQQEDSAVYLCASSSSGTSGYEQYFGPGTRLTVT.

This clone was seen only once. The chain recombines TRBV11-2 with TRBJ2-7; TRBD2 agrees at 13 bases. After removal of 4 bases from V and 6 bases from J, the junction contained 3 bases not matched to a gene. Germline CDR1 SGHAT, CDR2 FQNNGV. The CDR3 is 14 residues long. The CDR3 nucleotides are TGTGCCAGCAGCTCACTAGCGGGAGGGCCCGAGCAGTACTTC. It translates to CASSSLAGGPEQYF.

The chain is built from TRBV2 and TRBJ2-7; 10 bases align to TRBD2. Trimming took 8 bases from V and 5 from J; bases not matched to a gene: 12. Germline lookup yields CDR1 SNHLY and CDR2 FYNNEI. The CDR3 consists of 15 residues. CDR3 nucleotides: TGTGCCAGCGAGTGGGGCCTAGCGGGAGAAGACGAGCAGTACTTC. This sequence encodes CASEWGLAGEDEQYF.

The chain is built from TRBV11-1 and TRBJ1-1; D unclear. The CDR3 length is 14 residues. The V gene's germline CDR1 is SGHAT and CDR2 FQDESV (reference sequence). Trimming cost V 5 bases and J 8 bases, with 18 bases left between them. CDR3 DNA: TGTGCCAGCAGCCCTTTAGAATGGCCAGCCGAAGCTTTCTTT. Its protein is CASSPLEWPAEAFF.

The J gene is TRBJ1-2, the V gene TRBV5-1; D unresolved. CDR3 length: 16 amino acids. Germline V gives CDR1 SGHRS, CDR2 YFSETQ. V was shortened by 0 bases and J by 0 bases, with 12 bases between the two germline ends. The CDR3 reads CASSLASRVSNYGYTF. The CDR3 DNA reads TGCGCCAGCAGCTTGGCCTCGAGGGTTTCTAACTATGGCTACACCTTC.

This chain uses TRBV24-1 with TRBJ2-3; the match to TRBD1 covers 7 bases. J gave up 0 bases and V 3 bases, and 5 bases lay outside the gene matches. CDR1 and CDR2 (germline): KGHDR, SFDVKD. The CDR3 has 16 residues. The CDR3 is CATSDPGTASTDTQYF. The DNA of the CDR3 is TGTGCCACCAGTGATCCAGGGACAGCTAGCACAGATACGCAGTATTTT.

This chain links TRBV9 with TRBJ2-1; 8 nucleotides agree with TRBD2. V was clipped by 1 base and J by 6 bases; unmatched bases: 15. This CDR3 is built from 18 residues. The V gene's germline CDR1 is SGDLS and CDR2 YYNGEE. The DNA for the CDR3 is TGTGCCAGCAGCGTAAATCCCTATGGAAAGCGGGAGTTCAATGAGCAGTTCTTC. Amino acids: CASSVNPYGKREFNEQFF.

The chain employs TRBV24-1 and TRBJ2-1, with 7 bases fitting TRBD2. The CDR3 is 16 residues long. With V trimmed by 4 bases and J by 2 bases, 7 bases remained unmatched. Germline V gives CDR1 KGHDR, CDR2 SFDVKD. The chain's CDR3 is CATSDTLATTYNEQFF. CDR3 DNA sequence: TGTGCCACCAGTGACACACTAGCGACAACCTACAATGAGCAGTTCTTC.

This chain's CDR3 is CASSPISRRAQGELFF. The DNA for the CDR3 is TGCGCCAGCAGCCCGATTAGCCGGAGGGCCCAGGGGGAGCTGTTTTTT. This chain connects TRBV5-1 to TRBJ2-2, with D maybe TRBD2 (6 bases). The CDR3 is 16 amino acids. V was cut by 4 bases and J by 8 bases, with 21 bases left in between. Germline CDR1 SGHRS, CDR2 YFSETQ.

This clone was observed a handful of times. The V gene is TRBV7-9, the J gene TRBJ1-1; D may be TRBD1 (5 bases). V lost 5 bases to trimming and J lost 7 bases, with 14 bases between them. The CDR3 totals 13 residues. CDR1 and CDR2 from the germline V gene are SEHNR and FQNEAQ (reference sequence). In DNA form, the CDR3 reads TGTGCCAGCAGCCCCGGGGCAGGCCATGAAGCTTTCTTT. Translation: CASSPGAGHEAFF.

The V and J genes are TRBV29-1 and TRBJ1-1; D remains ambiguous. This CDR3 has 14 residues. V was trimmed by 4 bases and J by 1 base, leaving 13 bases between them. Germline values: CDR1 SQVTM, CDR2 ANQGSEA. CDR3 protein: CSVARLTENTEAFF. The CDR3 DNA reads TGCAGCGTTGCCCGTTTGACTGAGAACACTGAAGCTTTCTTT. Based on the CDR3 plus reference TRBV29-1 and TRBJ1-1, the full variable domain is SAVISQKPSRDICQRGTSLTIQCQVDSQVTMMFWYRQQPGQSLTLIATANQGSEATYESGFVIDKFPISRPNLTFSTLTVSNMSPEDSSIYLCSVARLTENTEAFFGQGTRLTVV.

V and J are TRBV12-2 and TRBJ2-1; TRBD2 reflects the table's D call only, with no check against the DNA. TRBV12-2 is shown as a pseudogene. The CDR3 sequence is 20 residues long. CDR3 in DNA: TGTGCAAGTCGCTTAACTCGACTAGCGGGAATGCTTAGCTCCTACAATGAGCAGTTCTTC. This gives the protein CASRLTRLAGMLSSYNEQFF.

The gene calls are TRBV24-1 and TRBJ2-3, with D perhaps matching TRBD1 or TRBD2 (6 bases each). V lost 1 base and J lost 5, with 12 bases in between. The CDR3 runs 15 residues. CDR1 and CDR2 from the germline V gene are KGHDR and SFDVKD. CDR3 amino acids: CATSDFRGQRDTQYF. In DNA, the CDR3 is TGTGCCACCAGTGATTTTCGGGGGCAGAGAGATACGCAGTATTTT.

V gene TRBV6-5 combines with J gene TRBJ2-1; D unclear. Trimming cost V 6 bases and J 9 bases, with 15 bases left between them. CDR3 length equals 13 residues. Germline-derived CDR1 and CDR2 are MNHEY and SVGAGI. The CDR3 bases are TGTGCCAGCAGCCCCAGTCGCTCCGGTGAGCAGTTCTTC. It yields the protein CASSPSRSGEQFF.

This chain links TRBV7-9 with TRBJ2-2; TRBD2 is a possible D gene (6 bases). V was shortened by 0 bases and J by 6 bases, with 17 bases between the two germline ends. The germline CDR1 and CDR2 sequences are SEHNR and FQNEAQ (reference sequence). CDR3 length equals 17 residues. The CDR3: CASSLAGGKSMAGELFF. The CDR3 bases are TGTGCCAGCAGCTTAGCGGGGGGTAAATCGATGGCCGGGGAGCTGTTTTTT.

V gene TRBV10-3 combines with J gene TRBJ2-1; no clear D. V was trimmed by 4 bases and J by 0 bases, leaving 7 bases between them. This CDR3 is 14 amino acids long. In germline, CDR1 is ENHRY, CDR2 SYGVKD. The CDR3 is CAISGSPSYNEQFF. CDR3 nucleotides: TGTGCCATCAGTGGTAGTCCCTCCTACAATGAGCAGTTCTTC.

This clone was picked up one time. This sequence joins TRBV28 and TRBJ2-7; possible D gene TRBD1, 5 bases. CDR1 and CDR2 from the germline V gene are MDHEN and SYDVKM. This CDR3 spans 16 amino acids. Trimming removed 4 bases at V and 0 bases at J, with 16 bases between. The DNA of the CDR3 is TGTGCCAGCAGTTCCCCCGTTTACAGGACCTCCTACGAGCAGTACTTC. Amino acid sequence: CASSSPVYRTSYEQYF. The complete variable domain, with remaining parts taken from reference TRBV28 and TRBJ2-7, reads DVKVTQSSRYLVKRTGEKVFLECVQDMDHENMFWYRQDPGLGLRLIYFSYDVKMKEKGDIPEGYSVSREKKERFSLILESASTNQTSMYLCASSSPVYRTSYEQYFGPGTRLTVT.

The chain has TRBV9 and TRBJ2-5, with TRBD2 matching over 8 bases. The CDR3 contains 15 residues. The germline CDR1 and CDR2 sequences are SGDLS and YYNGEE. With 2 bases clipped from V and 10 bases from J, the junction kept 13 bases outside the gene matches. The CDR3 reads CASSVGREGGRVQYF. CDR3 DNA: TGTGCCAGCAGCGTCGGGAGGGAGGGAGGGCGTGTCCAGTACTTC.

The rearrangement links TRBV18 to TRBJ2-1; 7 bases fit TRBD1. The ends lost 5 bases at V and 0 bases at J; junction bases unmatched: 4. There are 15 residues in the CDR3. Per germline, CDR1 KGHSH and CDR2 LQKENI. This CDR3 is CASSSRTGSYNEQFF. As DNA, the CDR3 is TGTGCCAGCTCATCAAGGACAGGCTCCTACAATGAGCAGTTCTTC.

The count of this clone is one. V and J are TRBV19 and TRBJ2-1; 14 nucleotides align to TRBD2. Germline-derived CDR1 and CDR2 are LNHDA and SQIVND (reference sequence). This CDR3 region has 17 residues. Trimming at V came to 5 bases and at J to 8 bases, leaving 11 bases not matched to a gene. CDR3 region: CASSRSGTSGSRDEQFF. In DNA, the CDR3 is TGTGCCAGTAGTCGCTCCGGGACTAGCGGGAGTCGCGATGAGCAGTTCTTC. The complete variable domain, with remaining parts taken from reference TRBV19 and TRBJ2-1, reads DGGITQSPKYLFRKEGQNVTLSCEQNLNHDAMYWYRQDPGQGLRLIYYSQIVNDFQKGDIAEGYSVSREKKESFPLTVTSAQKNPTAFYLCASSRSGTSGSRDEQFFGPGTRLTVL.

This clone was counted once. CDR3 sequence: CASSRGTLVGETQYF. CDR3 in DNA: TGTGCCAGCAGCCGGGGCACTCTCGTGGGAGAGACCCAGTACTTC. The J gene is TRBJ2-5, the V gene TRBV7-7, with D perhaps being TRBD1 or TRBD2 (5 bases each). Trimming shortened V by 5 bases and J by 4 bases, and 17 bases separated the two germline ends. There are 15 residues in the CDR3. CDR1 is SSHAT and CDR2 is FNYEAQ in the germline V gene (reference sequence).

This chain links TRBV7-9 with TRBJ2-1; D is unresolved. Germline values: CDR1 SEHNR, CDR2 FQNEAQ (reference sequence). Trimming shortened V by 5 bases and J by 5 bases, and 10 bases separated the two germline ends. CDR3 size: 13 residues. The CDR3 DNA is TGTGCCAGCAGCCCCCGGGTCGACAATGAGCAGTTCTTC. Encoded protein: CASSPRVDNEQFF.

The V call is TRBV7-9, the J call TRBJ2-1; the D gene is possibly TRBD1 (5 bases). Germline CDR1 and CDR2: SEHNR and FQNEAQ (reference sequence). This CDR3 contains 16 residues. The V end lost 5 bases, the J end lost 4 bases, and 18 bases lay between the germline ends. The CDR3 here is CASSPNEAGSYNEQFF. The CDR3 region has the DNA TGTGCCAGCAGCCCCAACGAGGCAGGGTCGTACAATGAGCAGTTCTTC.

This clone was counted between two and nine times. The CDR3 sequence is CAWSTRSTEAFF. The CDR3 DNA is TGTGCCTGGAGTACCCGAAGCACTGAAGCTTTCTTT. The V gene is TRBV30, the J gene TRBJ1-1; D ambiguous. V was pared by 2 bases and J by 4 bases, with 8 bases between. The germline CDR1 and CDR2 sequences are GTSNPN and SVGIG (reference sequence). This CDR3 has 12 amino acids.